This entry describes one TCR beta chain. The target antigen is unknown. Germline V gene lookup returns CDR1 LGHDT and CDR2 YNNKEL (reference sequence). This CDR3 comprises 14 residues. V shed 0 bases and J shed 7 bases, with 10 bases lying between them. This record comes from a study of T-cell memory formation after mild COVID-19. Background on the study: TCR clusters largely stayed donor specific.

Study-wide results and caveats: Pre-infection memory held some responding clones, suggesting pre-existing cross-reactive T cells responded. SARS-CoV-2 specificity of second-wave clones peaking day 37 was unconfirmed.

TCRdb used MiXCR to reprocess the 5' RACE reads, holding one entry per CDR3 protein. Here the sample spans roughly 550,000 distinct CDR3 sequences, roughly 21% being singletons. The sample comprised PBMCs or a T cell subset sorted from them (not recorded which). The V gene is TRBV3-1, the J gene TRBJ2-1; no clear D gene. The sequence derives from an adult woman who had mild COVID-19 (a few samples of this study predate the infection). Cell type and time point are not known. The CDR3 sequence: CASSQEWGTNEQFF. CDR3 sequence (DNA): TGTGCCAGCAGCCAAGAGTGGGGAACAAATGAGCAGTTCTTC.